Shown below are 18 T cell receptor beta chains from a single sample sequenced in a study of blood T cell repertoires in COVID-19. Assay: immunoSEQ multiplex PCR; the TCRdb copy retains only in-frame clones and omits some. The sample gives roughly 120,000 clones, approximately 82% of which show up once; 3% to 4.5% is in the top ten. What was sequenced was peripheral blood. These receptors all come from a woman older than 75 with acute or convalescent COVID-19.

Only one count was recorded for this clone. V usage is TRBV12-3 or TRBV12-4 and J usage is TRBJ1-1; D gene ambiguous. The CDR3 runs to 11 residues. V was cut by 7 bases and J by 8 bases, with 11 bases left in between. The CDR3 loop is CASILSREAFF. CDR3 nucleotides: TGTGCCAGCATATTAAGCAGGGAAGCTTTCTTT.

The CDR3 bases are TGTGCCAGCACCCTAGACCCCGGGACAGCTCCTTACAATGAGCAGTTCTTC. Amino acids: CASTLDPGTAPYNEQFF. The chain employs TRBV4-2 and TRBJ2-1; TRBD1 aligns across 7 bases. With V trimmed by 7 bases and J by 4 bases, 16 bases remained unmatched. Germline CDR1 and CDR2: LGHNA and YNFKEQ. The CDR3 covers 17 residues.

The chain recombines TRBV3-1 (or the pseudogene TRBV3-2) with TRBJ1-2; no definite D call. Trimming removed 0 bases from V and 7 bases from J, with 15 bases in between. Germline V gives CDR1 LGHDT, CDR2 YNNKEL (reference sequence). This CDR3 comprises 15 residues. In nucleotides, the CDR3 is TGTGCCAGCAGCCAAGAGGCTAGATTAGGCGGTGGCTACACCTTC. It specifies CASSQEARLGGGYTF.

The J gene is TRBJ1-1, the V gene TRBV6-5; the D is unclear. This CDR3 has 14 amino acids. V dropped 7 bases and J dropped 4 bases, with 16 bases sitting between them. CDR1 is MNHEY, CDR2 SVGAGI, per germline. CDR3 bases: TGTGCCAGCACCAACCTTGGAAGCGGCACTGAAGCTTTCTTT. As protein: CASTNLGSGTEAFF.

This clone was picked up one time. The chain recombines TRBV18 with TRBJ1-4; TRBD1 matches at 8 bases. The CDR3 is 14 residues long. Germline V CDR1 and CDR2: KGHSH, LQKENI. The J segment lost 8 bases and the V segment lost 2 bases, leaving 4 bases of the junction unmatched. CDR3 in amino acids: CASSPTGGEEKLFF. The CDR3 bases are TGTGCCAGCTCACCAACAGGGGGAGAGGAAAAACTGTTTTTT.

The J gene is TRBJ2-3, the V gene TRBV28; 7 bases agree with TRBD2. The V segment lost 2 bases and the J segment 1 base; nucleotides outside the gene matches: 3. Germline V gives CDR1 MDHEN, CDR2 SYDVKM. The CDR3 totals 15 residues. In nucleotides, the CDR3 is TGTGCCAGCAGTTTAAGGGGAGGGGGCACAGATACGCAGTATTTT. Protein sequence: CASSLRGGGTDTQYF.

The chain uses TRBV2 and TRBJ2-1; D perhaps matches TRBD2 (7 bases). Germline CDR1 and CDR2: SNHLY and FYNNEI. V was cut by 2 bases and J by 0 bases, with 20 bases left in between. CDR3 length: 19 amino acids. CDR3: CASSERGPAGAVSYNEQFF. As DNA, the CDR3 is TGTGCCAGCAGTGAACGGGGTCCCGCGGGGGCCGTCTCCTACAATGAGCAGTTCTTC.

The V call is TRBV7-2, the J call TRBJ1-1; tentatively, D is TRBD1 (6 bases). The CDR3 runs to 15 residues. The ends were cut back, 5 bases at V and 4 bases at J, with 17 bases in the middle. CDR1 is SGHTA and CDR2 is FQGNSA in the germline V gene. In DNA, the CDR3 is TGTGCCAGCAGCCGTCTTGGGGGCGCGTTCACTGAAGCTTTCTTT. Protein: CASSRLGGAFTEAFF.

The genes are TRBV12-5 and TRBJ1-5; D is possibly TRBD1 (5 bases). This CDR3 spans 16 amino acids. Trimming removed 5 bases from V and 7 bases from J, with 21 bases in between. Germline CDR1 LGHNT, CDR2 FRNRAP. The CDR3, as DNA: TGTGCTAGTGGTCGCTCAGGGTTGGGGCTTGGGCAGCCCCAGCATTTT. Translating it yields CASGRSGLGLGQPQHF.

This clone was seen a single time. The V and J genes are TRBV2 and TRBJ2-3; D is perhaps TRBD2 (7 bases). In germline, CDR1 is SNHLY, CDR2 FYNNEI. Trimming stripped 8 bases from V and 5 bases from J, with 14 bases between. This CDR3 spans 13 amino acids. The CDR3 DNA follows: TGTGCCAGCTATCGGGGGGCCGAAGATACGCAGTATTTT. It specifies CASYRGAEDTQYF.

The chain uses TRBV7-9 and TRBJ2-7; 9 bases agree with TRBD1. Germline assignment: CDR1 SEHNR and CDR2 FQNEAQ (reference sequence). The CDR3 sequence is 16 residues long. Trimming removed 5 bases from V and 3 bases from J; junction bases left unmatched: 11. DNA of the CDR3: TGTGCCAGCAGCCCGGTGTGGGGACAGGGAGGCTACGAGCAGTACTTC. This sequence encodes CASSPVWGQGGYEQYF.

This chain joins TRBV5-1 and TRBJ1-5; TRBD1 agrees at 7 bases. The CDR3 sequence is 14 residues long. J gave up 4 bases and V 0 bases, and 1 base lay outside the gene matches. CDR1 and CDR2 from the germline V gene are SGHRS and YFSETQ. This CDR3 is CASSLAGQNQPQHF. CDR3 DNA: TGCGCCAGCAGCTTGGCGGGACAGAATCAGCCCCAGCATTTT.

This sequence joins TRBV7-2 and TRBJ1-1; D not certain. Germline-derived CDR1 and CDR2 are SGHTA and FQGNSA. Trimming left V 5 bases short and J 1 base short, with 8 bases between. This CDR3 comprises 13 residues. The CDR3 DNA reads as TGTGCCAGCAGCCCAGTTCAGAACACTGAAGCTTTCTTT. Amino acids: CASSPVQNTEAFF.

The rearrangement uses TRBV7-2 and TRBJ2-3, with 8 bases lining up with TRBD2. The CDR3 totals 18 residues. The V gene's germline CDR1 is SGHTA and CDR2 FQGNSA. Germline trimming cut 5 bases from V and 2 bases from J; bases unmatched to any gene: 15. The CDR3 loop is CASSASTAGTRVTDTQYF. The CDR3, as DNA: TGTGCCAGCAGCGCCTCGACAGCCGGGACTAGGGTCACAGATACGCAGTATTTT.

The chain joins TRBV30 to TRBJ2-5; 10 bases align to TRBD1. Germline CDR1 is GTSNPN and CDR2 is SVGIG (reference sequence). The CDR3 is 15 amino acids. V lost 0 bases, J lost 1 base, and 2 bases stayed unmatched. In DNA form, the CDR3 reads TGTGCCTGGAGTGTGGGGACAGGGGCCCAAGAGACCCAGTACTTC. It specifies CAWSVGTGAQETQYF.

The chain carries TRBV12-5 and TRBJ2-7, with D possibly being TRBD1 (6 bases). Germline V gene lookup returns CDR1 LGHNT and CDR2 FRNRAP. This CDR3 spans 14 amino acids. The V end lost 5 bases, the J end lost 7 bases, and 18 bases lay between the germline ends. The DNA for the CDR3 is TGTGCTAGTGGTCCTCCCCAGGGGCCGAGTGAGCAGTACTTC. It specifies CASGPPQGPSEQYF.

The chain carries TRBV30 and TRBJ2-2; 10 nucleotides agree with TRBD1. V lost 3 bases to trimming and J lost 6 bases; unmatched junction nucleotides: 10. This CDR3 comprises 16 residues. Germline V gene lookup returns CDR1 GTSNPN and CDR2 SVGIG (reference sequence). The CDR3 spells CAWRKPGTGAAGELFF. The CDR3 DNA is TGTGCCTGGAGGAAACCGGGGACAGGGGCCGCCGGGGAGCTGTTTTTT.

The gene calls are TRBV20-1 and TRBJ2-7; 9 nucleotides agree with TRBD1. The CDR3 consists of 11 residues. Per the germline V gene, CDR1 is DFQATT and CDR2 is SNEGSKA (reference sequence). V was pared by 6 bases and J by 10 bases, with 7 bases of the junction left unmatched. The CDR3 is CSARDRETQYF. The CDR3 bases are TGCAGTGCCAGGGACAGGGAGACACAGTACTTC.